This entry concerns a single TCR beta chain. The antigen is undetermined. This may be a read error, as it is one base from a much larger clone. The data originate from a study of blood T cells in healthy people across ages. A second PCR of about 6 to 11 cycles used a sample-barcoded 5' primer and a J-beta primer mix. There were at least 2.5 million CDR3-containing paired-end reads obtained from each sample. TCRdb processed the 5' RACE reads anew with MiXCR; each CDR3 protein has one entry. The sample lists hundreds of thousands of distinct CDR3 sequences; under 55% were seen once. Each sample used at least 7 million PBMCs. The study, taken as a whole, reports: Investigators viewed diversity estimates from one million T cells as underestimates, the study reported.

Germline V gene sequence: CDR1 SQVTM, CDR2 ANQGSEA. The CDR3 runs to 13 residues. Specimen: blood. J is TRBJ2-7 and V is TRBV29-1; 7 nucleotides line up with TRBD1. This sequence was found in a man aged 55 to 70 in good health. Written as DNA, the CDR3 is TGCAGCGTTCCGACAGGGAATGGTTACGTGCAGTACTTC. Translated, it gives CSVPTGNGYVQYF.